These 8 T cell receptor beta chains were all obtained from the same sample, sequenced in a study of blood T cell repertoires in COVID-19. Here immunoSEQ multiplex PCR was the method, and the copy in TCRdb shows in-frame clones only, minus some. Of roughly 300,000 clones listed, around 83% are singletons. The sample was peripheral blood. Every receptor here comes from a woman in her fifties or sixties with acute or convalescent COVID-19.

The chain recombines TRBV27 with TRBJ1-2; D call uncertain. Trimming stripped 8 bases from V and 3 bases from J, with 16 bases between. Germline assignment: CDR1 MNHEY and CDR2 SMNVEV (reference sequence). There are 14 residues in the CDR3. CDR3 sequence (DNA): TGTGCCAGCGCTACCACGGGATCGGACTATGGCTACACCTTC. Translated, it gives CASATTGSDYGYTF.

A single count supports this clone. The chain couples TRBV27 to TRBJ2-7; 8 bases are shared with TRBD2. Trimming took 4 bases from V and 5 from J; bases not matched to a gene: 4. This CDR3 is 13 amino acids long. In germline, CDR1 is MNHEY, CDR2 SMNVEV (reference sequence). CDR3 nucleotides: TGTGCCAGCAGTTCCAGCGGGAGCCACGAGCAGTACTTC. Its protein product is CASSSSGSHEQYF.

This chain uses TRBV24-1 with TRBJ1-5, with TRBD1 identical over 10 bases. V trimming: 9 bases; J trimming: 5 bases; junction bases outside the gene matches: 0. CDR1 and CDR2 (germline): KGHDR, SFDVKD. The CDR3 contains 12 residues. The CDR3, as DNA: TGTGCCACCGGGACAGGGGATCAGCCCCAGCATTTT. It yields the protein CATGTGDQPQHF.

This clone appeared a single time. The chain recombines TRBV18 with TRBJ2-1; 9 positions agree with TRBD2. CDR3 length: 14 residues. CDR1 KGHSH and CDR2 LQKENI come from the germline V gene. With V trimmed by 8 bases and J by 4 bases, 6 bases remained unmatched. The CDR3 spells CASLPAGGYNEQFF. The CDR3 bases are TGTGCCAGCCTCCCAGCGGGGGGTTACAATGAGCAGTTCTTC. The full variable domain, with the rest looked up from reference TRBV18 and TRBJ2-1, is NAGVMQNPRHLVRRRGQEARLRCSPMKGHSHVYWYRQLPEEGLKFMVYLQKENIIDESGMPKERFSAEFPKEGPSILRIQQVVRGDSAAYFCASLPAGGYNEQFFGPGTRLTVL.

This clone has just a few counts. The rearrangement uses TRBV24-1 and TRBJ2-2; a weak D match, TRBD1 (6 bases). The CDR3 totals 15 residues. Germline V gene data show CDR1 as KGHDR and CDR2 as SFDVKD. V was clipped by 4 bases and J by 6 bases, with 14 bases between them. For the CDR3, the DNA is TGTGCCACCAGTGAAGAAAGGGGGAAAGCCGGGGAGCTGTTTTTT. Translation: CATSEERGKAGELFF.

About this clone itself: Other DNA sequences from this sample encode an identical CDR3 as well. The chain links TRBV2 to TRBJ2-1; D uncertain. Trimming removed 6 bases from V and 5 bases from J, with 5 bases in between. Germline V gene sequence: CDR1 SNHLY, CDR2 FYNNEI. The CDR3 consists of 11 residues. CDR3 in DNA: TGTGCCAGCAGCGTAAACAATGAGCAGTTCTTC. Protein product: CASSVNNEQFF.

The V call is TRBV6-5, the J call TRBJ1-1; D uncertain. The CDR3 loop spans 11 amino acids. Trimming removed 2 bases at V and 9 bases at J, with 7 bases between. Germline V lookup: CDR1 MNHEY, CDR2 SVGAGI. As DNA, the CDR3 is TGTGCCAGCAGTTACGGAGGGAAAGCTTTCTTT. It codes for CASSYGGKAFF.

CDR3 nucleotides: TGCGCCAGCAGTGAGACAGGGGCAGATACGCAGTATTTT. This gives the protein CASSETGADTQYF. The chain couples TRBV10-2 to TRBJ2-3, with 7 bases that match TRBD1. The CDR3 totals 13 residues. Germline values: CDR1 WSHSY, CDR2 SAAADI. V was clipped by 2 bases and J by 4 bases; unmatched bases: 0.